This TCR beta chain appears in the sequencing data of a study of Graves' ophthalmopathy and Graves' hyperthyroidism. The trim removed 6 bases at V and 10 bases at J, leaving 8 bases unmatched. From germline, CDR1 is SQVTM and CDR2 ANQGSEA. This CDR3 is built from 11 residues. This clonotype has at least ten counts. RNA served as the template for amplifying TCR beta CDR3 regions. RT-PCR was first run with HTBI primers, then multiplex PCR in a second round. One entry per CDR3 protein, called by TCRdb with MiXCR from the multiplex PCR reads. This sample has over a million distinct CDR3 sequences, with about 40% found just once.

This sequence joins TRBV29-1 and TRBJ2-5; 7 bases map to TRBD1. The TCR sequence derives from an adult man with Graves' hyperthyroidism. The sample comprised peripheral blood or thyroid tissue (not recorded which). CDR3 sequence: CSVLGTVNQYF. DNA of the CDR3: TGCAGCGTCCTCGGGACAGTGAACCAGTACTTC.